This T cell receptor (beta chain) came from a study of cytomegalovirus exposure and HLA in healthy donors. The study ran its PCR with 60 Vbeta and 13 Jbeta primers. Assay: immunoSEQ multiplex PCR; the TCRdb copy retains only in-frame clones and omits some. The data contain over 110,000 clones, 82% of them singletons. The study, taken as a whole, reports: Later analysis associated a missense DCLRE1C variant with TCR beta V- and J-gene trimming. Later analysis showed TCR association rates varying by HLA locus, highest for DRB1 and lowest for HLA-C. HLA-A and HLA-B allele assignments for most subjects were reportedly predicted accurately using TCR beta sequences.

About this clone itself: Its antigen is still unknown.

Germline CDR1 MDHEN, CDR2 SYDVKM. CDR3 length: 14 residues. V was pared by 5 bases and J by 0 bases, with 10 bases between. The gene calls are TRBV28 and TRBJ1-1; D is perhaps TRBD1 (6 bases). Sequenced material: PBMCs. The origin of this receptor is a male donor in good health and CMV-seronegative. The chain's CDR3 is CASSPPGVNTEAFF. CDR3 coding DNA: TGTGCCAGCAGTCCCCCAGGGGTGAACACTGAAGCTTTCTTT.